This T cell receptor (beta chain) was sequenced in a study of cytomegalovirus exposure and HLA in healthy donors. V dropped 0 bases and J dropped 11; count of bases not matched to a gene: 15. There are 17 residues in the CDR3. Germline CDR1 and CDR2: MDHEN and SYDVKM. 60 Vbeta and 13 Jbeta primers were used in PCR. TCRdb's table, derived via immunoSEQ multiplex PCR, lists solely in-frame clones and lacks some. The sample carries around 150,000 clones, around nine tenths recorded once. J is TRBJ2-5 and V is TRBV28, with 10 bases fitting TRBD2. The sequence came from a woman younger than 45 in good health and CMV-seronegative. Sequenced: PBMCs. CDR3 DNA sequence: TGTGCCAGCAGTTTATGGCAGTTAGCGGGAGGCCCGGGTGAGCAGTACTTC. Its translation: CASSLWQLAGGPGEQYF. The full variable domain, completed using reference TRBV28 and TRBJ2-5, is DVKVTQSSRYLVKRTGEKVFLECVQDMDHENMFWYRQDPGLGLRLIYFSYDVKMKEKGDIPEGYSVSREKKERFSLILESASTNQTSMYLCASSLWQLAGGPGEQYFGPGTRLLVL.